Presented here are 23 T cell receptor beta chains from one specimen sequenced in a study of T-cell reconstitution after alpha-beta-depleted transplantation in children. Their target antigens are unknown. Library preparation (for TCRbeta) was performed with unique molecular identifiers. Each CDR3 protein gets one entry after TCRdb re-called the PCR reads with MiXCR. This sample carries about 300,000 distinct CDR3 sequences, 7.5% to 9% of them seen once, and the ten largest clones take approximately 8.2%. Overall study results and limits: After one year, T-cell counts and TCRbeta diversity mostly came from new T cells.

This specimen consisted of peripheral blood, obtained 360 days after TCRalphabeta/CD19-depleted stem cell transplant. Source of these receptors: a female patient aged 2-9 years who had a stem cell transplant for Fanconi anemia, so the T cells may come from the graft donor.

This clonotype was counted at least ten times. The chain is built from TRBV12-3 or TRBV12-4 and TRBJ2-7; D ambiguous. This CDR3 contains 13 residues. V was cut by 2 bases and J by 3 bases, with 8 bases left in between. Written as DNA, the CDR3 is TGTGCCAGCAGTTTATCCTTCGGCTACGAGCAGTACTTC. Translated: CASSLSFGYEQYF.

V usage is TRBV19 and J usage is TRBJ1-1, with a weak D call TRBD1 (6 bases). This CDR3 is built from 16 residues. CDR1 and CDR2 (germline): LNHDA, SQIVND (reference sequence). V was clipped by 5 bases and J by 1 base, with 17 bases between them. The DNA of the CDR3 is TGTGCCAGTAGTTCCCTCAACCGGGACAAGAACACTGAAGCTTTCTTT. Translation gives CASSSLNRDKNTEAFF. The whole variable domain, filled in from reference TRBV19 and TRBJ1-1, reads DGGITQSPKYLFRKEGQNVTLSCEQNLNHDAMYWYRQDPGQGLRLIYYSQIVNDFQKGDIAEGYSVSREKKESFPLTVTSAQKNPTAFYLCASSSLNRDKNTEAFFGQGTRLTVV.

The V and J genes are TRBV18 and TRBJ1-2, with D unresolved. The V end was cut by 6 bases, the J end by 2 bases, with 16 bases between. CDR3 length equals 15 residues. Per the germline V gene, CDR1 is KGHSH and CDR2 is LQKENI. CDR3 residues: CASSLPRLGNYGYTF. The CDR3 nucleotides are TGTGCCAGCTCTCTACCACGTTTGGGCAACTATGGCTACACCTTC.

The J gene is TRBJ2-2, the V gene TRBV4-3; perhaps D is TRBD1 or TRBD2 (5 bases each). The CDR3 totals 18 residues. Germline V lookup: CDR1 LGHNA, CDR2 YSLEER. Trimming removed 0 bases at V and 6 bases at J, with 20 bases between. CDR3 nucleotides: TGCGCCAGCAGCCAAGATGAGGGGCGGCTGATGTGGCCCGGGGAGCTGTTTTTT. This gives the protein CASSQDEGRLMWPGELFF.

In its sample, this clonotype was seen many times. V usage is TRBV24-1 and J usage is TRBJ2-5, with D unresolved. Germline values: CDR1 KGHDR, CDR2 SFDVKD. Between the trimmed V and J ends, which lost 3 bases and 5 bases, there was a span of 12 bases. The length of the CDR3 is 14 residues. In nucleotides, the CDR3 is TGTGCCACCAGTGATCGTTTTGCGAGGGAGACCCAGTACTTC. It specifies CATSDRFARETQYF.

The chain links TRBV9 to TRBJ2-3, with TRBD1 matching 9 bases. Per the germline V gene, CDR1 is SGDLS and CDR2 is YYNGEE. The CDR3 loop spans 14 amino acids. V lost 8 bases and J lost 5; bases outside the gene matches: 9. CDR3 region: CASGDRGSLDTQYF. The CDR3 nucleotides read TGTGCCAGTGGAGACAGGGGGAGTTTAGATACGCAGTATTTT. Based on the CDR3 plus reference TRBV9 and TRBJ2-3, the full variable domain is DSGVTQTPKHLITATGQRVTLRCSPRSGDLSVYWYQQSLDQGLQFLIQYYNGEERAKGNILERFSAQQFPDLHSELNLSSLELGDSALYFCASGDRGSLDTQYFGPGTRLTVL.

This clonotype has at least ten counts. The chain combines TRBV5-1 with TRBJ2-1; D remains unclear. V was pared by 1 base and J by 4 bases, with 6 bases between. Per the germline V gene, CDR1 is SGHRS and CDR2 is YFSETQ. CDR3 length: 13 residues. Here the CDR3 reads CASSLPKYNEQFF. CDR3 DNA sequence: TGCGCCAGCAGCTTGCCAAAATACAATGAGCAGTTCTTC.

This clonotype was seen many times. This sequence joins TRBV12-3 or TRBV12-4 and TRBJ2-6, with 9 bases fitting TRBD1. Losses at the gene ends were 6 bases for V and 0 bases for J; bases not matched to a gene: 12. This CDR3 has 19 amino acids. The CDR3 loop reads CASSNPRTGDRSGANVLTF. The CDR3 region has the DNA TGTGCCAGCAGCAACCCCCGGACAGGGGATCGCTCTGGGGCCAACGTCCTGACTTTC.

This clonotype appeared many times. The gene calls are TRBV27 and TRBJ1-4; 11 bases fit TRBD1. With 7 bases clipped from V and 7 bases from J, the junction kept 5 bases outside the gene matches. Germline V gene lookup returns CDR1 MNHEY and CDR2 SMNVEV (reference sequence). The CDR3 has 14 amino acids. The CDR3 spells CASTWTGGFEKLFF. CDR3 sequence (DNA): TGTGCCAGCACCTGGACAGGGGGCTTTGAAAAACTGTTTTTT. The variable domain in full, with the rest retrieved from reference TRBV27 and TRBJ1-4, is EAQVTQNPRYLITVTGKKLTVTCSQNMNHEYMSWYRQDPGLGLRQIYYSMNVEVTDKGDVPEGYKVSRKEKRNFPLILESPSPNQTSLYFCASTWTGGFEKLFFGSGTQLSVL.

V gene TRBV11-2 combines with J gene TRBJ2-3; D uncertain. V gave up 2 bases and J gave up 4 bases, with 13 bases separating them. The germline gives CDR1 SGHAT, CDR2 FQNNGV. CDR3 size: 15 residues. The CDR3 nucleotides are TGTGCCAGCAGCTTATTAAGTAGCTCTTCAGATACGCAGTATTTT. It specifies CASSLLSSSSDTQYF.

The V call is TRBV7-8, the J call TRBJ1-4; tentative D call: TRBD1 (5 bases). The length of the CDR3 is 17 residues. Germline CDR1 reads SGHVS; CDR2 reads FQNEAQ. The V gene lost 2 bases and the J gene lost 2 bases, with 15 bases spanning the gap. CDR3 in DNA: TGTGCCAGCAGCTTATTGCAGGGAGTGGCTACTAATGAAAAACTGTTTTTT. As protein: CASSLLQGVATNEKLFF. The variable domain in full, completed from reference TRBV7-8 and TRBJ1-4, reads GAGVSQSPRYKVAKRGQDVALRCDPISGHVSLFWYQQALGQGPEFLTYFQNEAQLDKSGLPSDRFFAERPEGSVSTLKIQRTQQEDSAVYLCASSLLQGVATNEKLFFGSGTQLSVL.

There are a few counts of this clonotype. This rearrangement joins TRBV20-1 to TRBJ2-1, with 8 nucleotides matching TRBD2. The CDR3 runs to 15 residues. The V gene end was trimmed by 3 bases and the J gene end by 4 bases; junction bases not matched to a gene: 8. Germline CDR1 DFQATT, CDR2 SNEGSKA (reference sequence). The CDR3, as DNA: TGCAGTGCTAGGGAAACGGGGGGGCCTTACAATGAGCAGTTCTTC. It translates to CSARETGGPYNEQFF.

The chain links TRBV10-3 to TRBJ1-2; D may be TRBD1 (5 bases). Germline V gene sequence: CDR1 ENHRY, CDR2 SYGVKD. CDR3 length: 15 amino acids. The V and J ends lost 6 bases and 3 bases respectively, with 17 bases between them. CDR3 DNA sequence: TGTGCCATCAGCGTACAAAGGGGAAATGACTATGGCTACACCTTC. Protein product: CAISVQRGNDYGYTF.

This clonotype was recorded at least ten times. The chain joins TRBV6-5 to TRBJ1-5; D gene ambiguous. The length of the CDR3 is 14 residues. Looked up from germline, CDR1 is MNHEY and CDR2 is SVGAGI. With 2 bases removed from V and 0 bases from J, the gap between germline ends came to 5 bases. This CDR3 reads CASSYRVSNQPQHF. The CDR3 bases are TGTGCCAGCAGTTACAGGGTTAGCAATCAGCCCCAGCATTTT.

This clonotype showed up just once. This chain joins TRBV19 and TRBJ1-1; maybe TRBD1 (6 bases). CDR1 and CDR2 (germline): LNHDA, SQIVND (reference sequence). The CDR3 is 14 amino acids. Between the trimmed V and J ends, which lost 3 bases and 10 bases, there was a span of 18 bases. The CDR3: CASSIQGPDSGAFF. The CDR3 DNA sequence: TGTGCCAGTAGTATCCAAGGTCCGGACAGCGGAGCTTTCTTT.

Many counts were recorded for this clonotype. This rearrangement joins TRBV12-3 or TRBV12-4 to TRBJ2-3; TRBD2 agrees at 11 bases. This CDR3 contains 17 residues. The junction had 8 bases not matched to a gene; V was cut back by 6 bases and J by 0 bases. CDR3 bases: TGTGCCAGCAGCCCACATAGCGGGGGGGCTAGCACAGATACGCAGTATTTT. This translates into CASSPHSGGASTDTQYF.

This clonotype has at least ten counts. The genes are TRBV4-2 and TRBJ2-3; 10 bases fit TRBD2. The CDR3 is 16 amino acids. J lost 3 bases, V lost 3 bases, and 6 bases had no gene match. The germline V gene encodes CDR1 LGHNA and CDR2 YNFKEQ. The DNA of the CDR3 is TGTGCCAGCAGCCAGATACCGGGACTAGCGACAGATACGCAGTATTTT. Its protein is CASSQIPGLATDTQYF.

At least ten counts were recorded for this clonotype. The chain couples TRBV28 to TRBJ1-2; a weak D match, TRBD1 (6 bases). The germline V gene encodes CDR1 MDHEN and CDR2 SYDVKM. CDR3 size: 13 residues. V was pared by 1 base and J by 8 bases, with 11 bases between. In DNA, the CDR3 is TGTGCCAGCAGTTTATTAGGGGGAGTAGGCTACACCTTC. Translated: CASSLLGGVGYTF.

About this clonotype itself: One end of the junction varies from germline; a read error may be responsible. V gene TRBV20-1 combines with J gene TRBJ2-7, with 7 nucleotides matching TRBD1. In germline, CDR1 is DFQATT, CDR2 SNEGSKA (reference sequence). CDR3 length equals 13 residues. DNA of the CDR3: TGCAGTGCCAGAGGGGGACAGTTCTACGAGCAGTACTTC. This sequence encodes CSARGGQFYEQYF.

This clonotype came up many times. The CDR3 DNA is TGTGCCACCAGCAGAACCGGCGGACAGTTTGACGCTGAGCAGTTCTTC. Encoded protein: CATSRTGGQFDAEQFF. The genes are TRBV15 and TRBJ2-1; TRBD1 might be the D (6 bases). The CDR3 totals 16 residues. Germline V gives CDR1 LNHNV, CDR2 YYDKDF (reference sequence). The V end lost 2 bases, the J end lost 9 bases, and 20 bases lay between the germline ends.

The CDR3 reads CASSRSARGYTEAFF. CDR3 in DNA: TGTGCCAGCAGCCGATCGGCCCGCGGGTACACTGAAGCTTTCTTT. The rearrangement joins TRBV7-2 to TRBJ1-1, with D unresolved. The CDR3 covers 15 residues. Between the trimmed V and J ends, which lost 5 bases and 3 bases, there was a span of 16 bases. The V gene's germline CDR1 is SGHTA and CDR2 FQGNSA.

Many counts were recorded for this clonotype. V usage is TRBV12-3 or TRBV12-4 and J usage is TRBJ2-7; TRBD1 agrees at 8 bases. V gave up 8 bases and J gave up 6 bases; unmatched junction bases: 9. CDR3 length equals 13 residues. As DNA, the CDR3 is TGTGCCAGCGGGCGCAGAACAGGGGGCGAGCAGTACTTC. This translates into CASGRRTGGEQYF.

This clonotype was seen at least ten times. This chain uses TRBV24-1 with TRBJ2-6; D uncertain. Trimming shortened V by 3 bases and J by 0 bases, and 8 bases separated the two germline ends. CDR3 length: 16 amino acids. Germline V gives CDR1 KGHDR, CDR2 SFDVKD. The CDR3 spells CATSDHSSSGANVLTF. CDR3 DNA: TGTGCCACCAGTGATCACAGCTCCTCTGGGGCCAACGTCCTGACTTTC.